The 20 T cell receptor beta chains below were found in one sample sequenced in a study of CD8 T cells in Susac syndrome. Random hexamers were used to reverse transcribe an amount of about 0.45 to 1 ug RNA. TCRdb re-analysed the immunoSEQ multiplex PCR reads in MiXCR, keeping a single row per CDR3 protein. This sample has about 120,000 distinct CDR3 sequences, with just under 95% found just once. Sequences were obtained from CD4+ T cells from PBMCs. The origin of the receptors is a human donor with multiple sclerosis.

This chain connects TRBV19 to TRBJ1-2, with TRBD1 matching over 10 bases. Germline V gives CDR1 LNHDA, CDR2 SQIVND (reference sequence). The CDR3 sequence is 14 residues long. The ends lost 2 bases at V and 7 bases at J; junction bases unmatched: 4. This chain's CDR3 is CASSIQTGGFGYTF. CDR3 bases: TGTGCCAGTAGTATACAGACAGGGGGCTTTGGCTACACCTTC.

The chain is built from TRBV4-3 and TRBJ1-3, with D perhaps TRBD1 (5 bases). Germline-derived CDR1 and CDR2 are LGHNA and YSLEER. The CDR3 contains 14 residues. V was trimmed by 6 bases and J by 4 bases, leaving 13 bases between them. The CDR3 reads CASSPYDRGNTIYF. The CDR3 DNA reads as TGCGCCAGCAGTCCATACGACAGAGGAAACACCATATATTTT.

This CDR3 reads CASSKVDGRDQETQYF. The CDR3 DNA follows: TGTGCCAGCAGCAAAGTTGACGGCAGAGACCAAGAGACCCAGTACTTC. This sequence joins TRBV21-1 and TRBJ2-5. TRBV21-1 counts as a pseudogene. The CDR3 covers 16 residues.

The chain carries TRBV20-1 and TRBJ1-1, with TRBD1 identical over 7 bases. The CDR3 loop spans 17 amino acids. Germline V CDR1 and CDR2: DFQATT, SNEGSKA (reference sequence). V lost 0 bases to trimming and J lost 3 bases; unmatched junction nucleotides: 13. CDR3 residues: CSARDTYSDRVYTEAFF. The CDR3 DNA reads TGCAGTGCTAGAGACACATATTCAGACAGGGTCTACACTGAAGCTTTCTTT.

The chain combines TRBV18 with TRBJ1-1, with D perhaps TRBD1 (5 bases). Germline CDR1 and CDR2: KGHSH and LQKENI. CDR3 size: 15 residues. V shed 4 bases and J shed 1 base, with 13 bases lying between them. The CDR3: CASSQGRGENTEAFF. In DNA, the CDR3 is TGTGCCAGCTCACAGGGACGTGGGGAGAACACTGAAGCTTTCTTT. The full variable domain, its missing parts supplied by reference TRBV18 and TRBJ1-1, is NAGVMQNPRHLVRRRGQEARLRCSPMKGHSHVYWYRQLPEEGLKFMVYLQKENIIDESGMPKERFSAEFPKEGPSILRIQQVVRGDSAAYFCASSQGRGENTEAFFGQGTRLTVV.

This rearrangement joins TRBV5-1 to TRBJ2-7; 7 bases align to TRBD1. Germline assignment: CDR1 SGHRS and CDR2 YFSETQ. The length of the CDR3 is 15 residues. V shed 0 bases, J shed 0 bases, and the junction held 3 bases outside the gene matches. The DNA of the CDR3 is TGCGCCAGCAGCTTGGGTGCAGGGGGCTCCTACGAGCAGTACTTC. Protein: CASSLGAGGSYEQYF.

The chain carries TRBV7-6 and TRBJ2-4; the D gene could be TRBD1 or TRBD2 (5 bases each). V was pared by 5 bases and J by 11 bases, with 16 bases between. Per the germline V gene, CDR1 is SGHVS and CDR2 is FNYEAQ. The CDR3 contains 13 residues. In nucleotides, the CDR3 is TGTGCCAGCAGCCCCGGGACGGGATCGGTTCAGTACTTC. This translates into CASSPGTGSVQYF.

The gene calls are TRBV10-3 and TRBJ1-2, with TRBD1 matching over 7 bases. Germline V gives CDR1 ENHRY, CDR2 SYGVKD. After removal of 8 bases from V and 2 bases from J, the junction contained 14 bases not matched to a gene. The CDR3 extends over 16 amino acids. The CDR3 coding sequence is TGTGCCATCGGCCGTCGGACAGGAACGACCAACTATGGCTACACCTTC. It yields the protein CAIGRRTGTTNYGYTF.

The V call is TRBV7-3, the J call TRBJ1-1; a possible D gene is TRBD1 (6 bases). Per the germline V gene, CDR1 is SGHTA and CDR2 is FQGTGA. This CDR3 is 15 amino acids long. V was trimmed by 2 bases and J by 2 bases, leaving 12 bases between them. CDR3: CASSLFWTDNTEAFF. CDR3 DNA sequence: TGTGCCAGCAGCTTATTTTGGACAGACAACACTGAAGCTTTCTTT.

The chain recombines TRBV5-4 with TRBJ2-1, with 10 bases matching TRBD2. After removal of 0 bases from V and 3 bases from J, the junction contained 3 bases not matched to a gene. The CDR3 consists of 16 residues. The V gene's germline CDR1 is SGHNT and CDR2 YYREEE (reference sequence). Here the CDR3 DNA reads TGTGCCAGCAGCTTGGACCCTAGCGGGGGCTACAATGAGCAGTTCTTC. Encoded protein: CASSLDPSGGYNEQFF.

The chain is built from TRBV12-3 or TRBV12-4 and TRBJ2-5; D not resolved. Trimming took off 1 base at V and 5 bases at J, with 8 bases between the two ends. The CDR3 has 13 amino acids. Written as DNA, the CDR3 is TGTGCCAGCAGTTTAGGACATTTGGAGACCCAGTACTTC. Protein sequence: CASSLGHLETQYF.

The chain is built from TRBV5-1 and TRBJ1-4; 9 bases agree with TRBD1. The length of the CDR3 is 13 residues. Germline V gene data show CDR1 as SGHRS and CDR2 as YFSETQ. The J segment lost 5 bases and the V segment lost 5 bases, leaving 1 base of the junction unmatched. The DNA for the CDR3 is TGCGCCAGCAGACAGGGGGCCAATGAAAAACTGTTTTTT. As protein: CASRQGANEKLFF.

The chain joins TRBV7-9 to TRBJ1-2; no reliable D call. The V and J ends lost 0 bases and 0 bases respectively, with 11 bases between them. Germline lookup yields CDR1 SEHNR and CDR2 FQNEAQ (reference sequence). The CDR3 extends over 16 amino acids. CDR3 in DNA: TGTGCCAGCAGCTTAGCGCAAGGAGCAGCTAACTATGGCTACACCTTC. It is translated as CASSLAQGAANYGYTF. Complete variable domain (other parts from reference TRBV7-9 and TRBJ1-2): DTGVSQNPRHKITKRGQNVTFRCDPISEHNRLYWYRQTLGQGPEFLTYFQNEAQLEKSRLLSDRFSAERPKGSFSTLEIQRTEQGDSAMYLCASSLAQGAANYGYTFGSGTRLTVV.

This clonotype was counted once. The V call is TRBV18, the J call TRBJ1-1, with 8 bases identical to TRBD1. Germline V gene data show CDR1 as KGHSH and CDR2 as LQKENI. This CDR3 has 13 amino acids. J lost 4 bases, V lost 5 bases, and 3 bases had no gene match. CDR3 in amino acids: CASSADRVTEAFF. CDR3 in DNA: TGTGCCAGCTCAGCGGACAGGGTCACTGAAGCTTTCTTT.

The chain has TRBV7-2 and TRBJ2-5; D ambiguous. Trimming took 0 bases from V and 7 from J, leaving 15 bases between them. This CDR3 comprises 15 residues. Germline V gene sequence: CDR1 SGHTA, CDR2 FQGNSA. CDR3 sequence (DNA): TGTGCCAGCAGCTTAGCCACAGCAGGTGGCGGGACCCAGTACTTC. Translating it yields CASSLATAGGGTQYF.

A remark on this clonotype: One end of the junction is discordant with germline, which a read error may explain. The chain joins TRBV28 to TRBJ1-1; D call uncertain. The length of the CDR3 is 13 residues. Per germline, CDR1 MDHEN and CDR2 SYDVKM. The DNA for the CDR3 is TGTGCCAGCGGTTTGGGGATCTACACTGAAGCTTTCTTT. It is translated as CASGLGIYTEAFF. Filled out from reference TRBV28 and TRBJ1-1, the complete variable domain reads DVKVTQSSRYLVKRTGEKVFLECVQDMDHENMFWYRQDPGLGLRLIYFSYDVKMKEKGDIPEGYSVSREKKERFSLILESASTNQTSMYLCASGLGIYTEAFFGQGTRLTVV.

The V gene is TRBV5-1, the J gene TRBJ1-1; D not certain. CDR3 length: 13 amino acids. Germline CDR1 is SGHRS and CDR2 is YFSETQ. The V and J ends lost 4 bases and 1 base respectively, with 8 bases between them. The CDR3: CASSIDANTEAFF. Written as DNA, the CDR3 is TGCGCCAGCAGCATCGACGCGAACACTGAAGCTTTCTTT.

This rearrangement joins TRBV20-1 to TRBJ2-4, with D unresolved. Trimming pared 4 bases from V and 3 bases from J, leaving 13 bases between. The CDR3 spans 14 residues. Germline V lookup: CDR1 DFQATT, CDR2 SNEGSKA (reference sequence). The CDR3 DNA reads TGCAGTGCTACCCCGGGCGGTGGCAAAAACATTCAGTACTTC. Amino acids: CSATPGGGKNIQYF.

The V gene is TRBV3-1, the J gene TRBJ2-2, with unresolved D. Trimming removed 3 bases at V and 9 bases at J, with 8 bases between. The CDR3 extends over 12 amino acids. Germline V CDR1 and CDR2: LGHDT, YNNKEL (reference sequence). The CDR3 bases are TGTGCCAGCAGCCAGGGGTCCAGGGAGCTGTTTTTT. Protein: CASSQGSRELFF.

The sample holds one count of this clonotype. This chain uses TRBV4-3 with TRBJ2-7, with 9 nucleotides matching TRBD1. V was pared by 0 bases and J by 4 bases, with 7 bases of the junction left unmatched. Germline V gene sequence: CDR1 LGHNA, CDR2 YSLEER. The CDR3 covers 16 residues. Here the CDR3 reads CASSQEGTGRMYEQYF. CDR3 DNA: TGCGCCAGCAGCCAAGAGGGGACAGGGAGAATGTACGAGCAGTACTTC.